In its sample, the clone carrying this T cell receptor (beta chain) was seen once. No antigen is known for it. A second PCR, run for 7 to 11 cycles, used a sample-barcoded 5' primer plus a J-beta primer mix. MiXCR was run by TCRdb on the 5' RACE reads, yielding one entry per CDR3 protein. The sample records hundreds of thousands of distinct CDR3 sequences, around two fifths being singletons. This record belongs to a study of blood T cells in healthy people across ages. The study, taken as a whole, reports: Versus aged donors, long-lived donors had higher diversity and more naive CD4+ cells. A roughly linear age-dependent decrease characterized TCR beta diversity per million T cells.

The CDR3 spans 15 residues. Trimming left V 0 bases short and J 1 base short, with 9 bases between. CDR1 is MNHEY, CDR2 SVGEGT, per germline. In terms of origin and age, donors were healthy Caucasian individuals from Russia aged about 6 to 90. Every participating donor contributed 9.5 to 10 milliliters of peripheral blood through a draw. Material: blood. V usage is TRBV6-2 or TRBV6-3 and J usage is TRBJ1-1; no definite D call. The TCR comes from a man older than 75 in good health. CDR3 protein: CASSYSGRKNTEAFF. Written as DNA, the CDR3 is TGTGCCAGCAGTTACTCGGGCAGGAAGAACACTGAAGCTTTCTTT.